This TCR beta chain was captured in a study of molecular identifiers for immune sequencing clone quantification. This clonotype was observed many times. A single record per CDR3 protein comes from TCRdb applying MiXCR to the PCR reads. The sample consists of approximately 670,000 distinct CDR3 sequences, 15% to 20% of them appearing once. Germline CDR1 is PRHDT and CDR2 is FYEKMQ (reference sequence). The CDR3 length is 12 residues. The V gene lost 2 bases and the J gene lost 10 bases, with 11 bases spanning the gap. Sequencing was done on a sample of naive CD8+ T cells from blood, with Jurkat cell RNA spiked in. The subset was: FACS-sorted CD8+CD4-CCR7+CD45RA+ naive T cells. The rearrangement joins TRBV13 to TRBJ1-1; D call uncertain. This TCR was recovered from a human donor in good health. Some libraries in this study had Jurkat cell RNA spiked in. Here the CDR3 reads CASSLNDRGAFF. The DNA for the CDR3 is TGTGCCAGCAGCTTAAATGACCGCGGAGCTTTCTTT.